Following are 30 T cell receptor beta chains from one sample sequenced in a study of T cell repertoires in cytomegalovirus infection. TCRdb fed the reads into MiXCR, producing one record per CDR3 protein. The sample has more than 350,000 distinct CDR3 sequences, around 32% seen once. Material for sequencing was PBMCs. The source is a human donor in good health (CMV status not recorded). Some clones in this sample may be carry-over from other donors' samples.

Worth noting for this clonotype: This may be a read error, as it is one base from a much larger clone. A read error is likely, as this CDR3 ends without the conserved phenylalanine or tryptophan. The chain joins TRBV7-8 to TRBJ1-4, with 7 bases identical to TRBD1. V shed 4 bases and J 0 bases; nucleotides not matched to a gene: 5. CDR1 is SGHVS and CDR2 is FQNEAQ in the germline V gene. The length of the CDR3 is 16 residues. As DNA, the CDR3 is TGTGCCAGCAGCTCCTTGGGACAGACAACTAATGAAAAACTGTTTTTG. Translating gives CASSSLGQTTNEKLFL.

This clonotype appeared a few times. The chain uses TRBV12-3 or TRBV12-4 and TRBJ2-7; D gene uncertain. Trimming pared 3 bases from V and 3 bases from J, leaving 6 bases between. The CDR3 has 12 amino acids. The CDR3: CASSFIGYEQYF. The DNA of the CDR3 is TGTGCCAGCAGTTTCATAGGCTACGAGCAGTACTTC.

This chain connects TRBV18 to TRBJ2-1; D may match TRBD1 or TRBD2 (6 bases each). V was shortened by 4 bases and J by 0 bases, with 10 bases between the two germline ends. The germline V gene has CDR1 KGHSH and CDR2 LQKENI. This CDR3 has 15 amino acids. CDR3 loop: CASSRGTPSYNEQFF. The CDR3 DNA follows: TGTGCCAGCTCACGCGGGACACCCTCCTACAATGAGCAGTTCTTC.

The chain is built from TRBV6-8 and TRBJ2-1; TRBD1 aligns across 9 bases. The V and J ends lost 0 bases and 6 bases, in that order; junction bases with no gene match: 3. This CDR3 has 15 residues. Germline values: CDR1 MNHGY, CDR2 SAAAGT. DNA for the CDR3: TGTGCCAGCAGTTACTCCGGGACAGGGAGCAATGAGCAGTTCTTC. Its protein is CASSYSGTGSNEQFF.

The genes are TRBV5-1 and TRBJ2-7; no firm D call. V lost 3 bases and J lost 9, with 22 bases in between. Germline CDR1 and CDR2: SGHRS and YFSETQ. The CDR3 is 15 amino acids. The CDR3: CASSSRDPGGFAQYF. The CDR3 DNA reads TGCGCCAGCAGCTCAAGAGACCCCGGTGGGTTCGCGCAGTACTTC.

This clonotype was counted at least ten times. The J gene is TRBJ1-6, the V gene TRBV6-2 or TRBV6-3; tentatively, D is TRBD1 (5 bases). Trimming pared 6 bases from V and 7 bases from J, leaving 13 bases between. Germline CDR1 reads MNHEY; CDR2 reads SVGEGT. CDR3 length: 14 residues. DNA for the CDR3: TGTGCCAGCAGCAGGGACCTAAAGAATTCACCCCTCCACTTT. Encoded protein: CASSRDLKNSPLHF.

This clonotype was seen only a few times. The rearrangement joins TRBV27 to TRBJ1-2; 7 bases fit TRBD1. Germline CDR1 MNHEY, CDR2 SMNVEV (reference sequence). Losses at the gene ends were 0 bases for V and 5 bases for J; bases not matched to a gene: 6. The CDR3 extends over 15 amino acids. CDR3 sequence reads: CASSLSGQRNYGYTF. CDR3 bases: TGTGCCAGCAGTTTATCGGGACAGAGAAATTATGGCTACACCTTC.

This clonotype was counted only a few times. The chain links TRBV4-1 to TRBJ2-5, with D tentatively TRBD2 (5 bases). The CDR3 sequence is 17 residues long. V was shortened by 3 bases and J by 1 base, with 18 bases between the two germline ends. Germline CDR1 is MGHRA and CDR2 is YSYEKL. The CDR3 region is CASSQAQPQRGQETQYF. The DNA of the CDR3 is TGCGCCAGCAGCCAGGCCCAGCCGCAACGGGGCCAAGAGACCCAGTACTTC.

This clonotype showed up just a few times. This chain uses TRBV11-2 with TRBJ2-4, with 7 bases aligning to TRBD1. V lost 4 bases, J lost 3 bases, and 6 bases stayed unmatched. The CDR3 contains 15 residues. CDR1 is SGHAT and CDR2 is FQNNGV in the germline V gene. The CDR3 nucleotides are TGTGCCAGCAGCTGGTACAGGGGATACAAAAACATTCAGTACTTC. Protein product: CASSWYRGYKNIQYF.

This clonotype was seen a handful of times. The chain has TRBV12-3 or TRBV12-4 and TRBJ1-4; no definite D call. The CDR3 runs 12 residues. Trimming removed 3 bases from V and 3 bases from J, with 2 bases in between. Here the CDR3 DNA reads TGTGCCAGCAGTTTCCCTAATGAAAAACTGTTTTTT. Encoded protein: CASSFPNEKLFF.

This clonotype was seen more than once but under ten times. The V call is TRBV19, the J call TRBJ1-1; the D is unclear. Germline V CDR1 and CDR2: LNHDA, SQIVND (reference sequence). CDR3 length equals 17 residues. Trimming shortened V by 1 base and J by 0 bases, and 15 bases separated the two germline ends. For the CDR3, the DNA is TGTGCCAGTAGTATAGGACCGGCCCCGGCCTTGAACACTGAAGCTTTCTTT. Encoded protein: CASSIGPAPALNTEAFF.

This chain connects TRBV12-3 or TRBV12-4 to TRBJ2-2; possibly TRBD2 for D (5 bases). Trimming took off 6 bases at V and 5 bases at J, with 22 bases between the two ends. This CDR3 is 17 amino acids long. CDR3 sequence: CASRVRAARGKTGELFF. The CDR3 DNA reads as TGTGCCAGCAGAGTGAGGGCAGCCCGAGGAAAGACCGGGGAGCTGTTTTTT.

This chain joins TRBV27 and TRBJ2-7; unclear D gene. CDR3 length: 14 amino acids. Germline assignment: CDR1 MNHEY and CDR2 SMNVEV (reference sequence). Trimming shortened V by 6 bases and J by 5 bases, and 17 bases separated the two germline ends. The CDR3 protein is CASRPQRSYNEQYF. The CDR3 DNA reads TGTGCCAGCAGACCACAACGCAGTTATAACGAGCAGTACTTC.

The V and J genes are TRBV24-1 and TRBJ2-1, with D possibly TRBD2 on 7 matching bases. V lost 10 bases, J lost 7 bases, and 22 bases lay in between. Per germline, CDR1 KGHDR and CDR2 SFDVKD. This CDR3 is 15 amino acids long. CDR3 region: CATGGGALWTNEQFF. In DNA form, the CDR3 reads TGTGCCACGGGAGGGGGTGCTCTTTGGACTAATGAGCAGTTCTTC.

CDR3 bases: TGTGCCAGCAGCGGGGGTTCTGAAGCTTTCTTT. This codes for CASSGGSEAFF. This rearrangement joins TRBV5-6 to TRBJ1-1; D may be TRBD1 (5 bases). Per germline, CDR1 SGHDT and CDR2 YYEEEE. The V end lost 4 bases, the J end lost 6 bases, and 7 bases lay between the germline ends. This CDR3 contains 11 residues.

Points on this clonotype: This may stem from a read error, because a much larger clone lies one nucleotide away. This chain links TRBV7-2 with TRBJ2-7; possible D gene TRBD2, 5 bases. The germline V and J ends were trimmed by 7 bases and 6 bases, with 28 bases remaining between them. Looked up from germline, CDR1 is SGHTA and CDR2 is FQGNSA. There are 17 residues in the CDR3. CDR3: CASTPNSGVAMVGEQYF. The CDR3 DNA reads TGTGCCAGCACCCCCAATTCCGGGGTAGCTATGGTTGGCGAGCAGTACTTC.

V gene TRBV14 combines with J gene TRBJ2-1; the match to TRBD2 covers 11 bases. Germline CDR1 is SGHDN and CDR2 is FVKESK. This CDR3 is 18 amino acids long. The V gene end was trimmed by 2 bases and the J gene end by 9 bases; junction bases not matched to a gene: 15. CDR3 DNA sequence: TGTGCCAGCAGCCAATTGTCTGAACTAGCGGGAGCGGGTGGTGAGCAGTTCTTC. Its translation: CASSQLSELAGAGGEQFF.

Remarks on this clonotype: Because it lacks the conserved phenylalanine or tryptophan at the end, this CDR3 is likely a read error. This chain connects TRBV7-2 to TRBJ2-7, with D perhaps TRBD1 (5 bases). There are 13 residues in the CDR3. Trimming removed 1 base at V and 6 bases at J, with 10 bases between. The germline CDR1 and CDR2 sequences are SGHTA and FQGNSA. Written as DNA, the CDR3 is TGTGCCAGCAGCTTAGTGGTACAGGCCGAGCAGTACTTA. Residues: CASSLVVQAEQYL.

V is TRBV20-1 and J is TRBJ1-1; 12 bases line up with TRBD1. V was pared by 1 base and J by 4 bases, with 10 bases of the junction left unmatched. Per germline, CDR1 DFQATT and CDR2 SNEGSKA (reference sequence). The CDR3 consists of 17 residues. The CDR3 DNA is TGCAGTGCTAGAGCCCCGGGACAGGGGGCTTTGGGCACTGAAGCTTTCTTT. Translation: CSARAPGQGALGTEAFF.

The chain links TRBV19 to TRBJ2-3; possible D gene TRBD1, 5 bases. CDR3 size: 13 residues. V was trimmed by 5 bases and J by 2 bases, leaving 8 bases between them. Germline lookup yields CDR1 LNHDA and CDR2 SQIVND (reference sequence). CDR3 sequence: CASSPGHTDTQYF. CDR3 bases: TGTGCCAGTAGTCCAGGGCACACAGATACGCAGTATTTT.

This clonotype was counted between two and nine times. The chain combines TRBV7-8 with TRBJ2-2; 10 nucleotides agree with TRBD1. Germline trimming cut 0 bases from V and 5 bases from J; bases unmatched to any gene: 6. The CDR3 covers 17 residues. The germline gives CDR1 SGHVS, CDR2 FQNEAQ. Here the CDR3 reads CASSLARTGGRTGELFF. In nucleotides, the CDR3 is TGTGCCAGCAGCTTAGCTCGGACAGGGGGACGTACCGGGGAGCTGTTTTTT.

There are a few counts of this clonotype. This chain uses TRBV5-1 with TRBJ2-5; 13 positions match TRBD2. The CDR3 is 17 amino acids. The V gene end was trimmed by 4 bases and the J gene end by 1 base; junction bases not matched to a gene: 7. Germline V gene lookup returns CDR1 SGHRS and CDR2 YFSETQ. The CDR3 here is CASSNGLAGDSQETQYF. The CDR3 nucleotides read TGCGCCAGCAGCAATGGACTAGCGGGGGACTCCCAAGAGACCCAGTACTTC.

This clonotype was counted between two and nine times. V and J are TRBV5-6 and TRBJ1-2, with a weak D call TRBD1 (5 bases). CDR1 is SGHDT and CDR2 is YYEEEE in the germline V gene. This CDR3 contains 15 residues. V was pared by 3 bases and J by 8 bases, with 20 bases between. DNA of the CDR3: TGTGCCAGCAGCTCCGACCCTGGGGGTATCCGGGGCTACACCTTC. Protein: CASSSDPGGIRGYTF.

As to this clonotype: The junction does not match germline at one end; this may be a read error. The rearrangement joins TRBV7-9 to TRBJ2-1; D is unresolved. The germline V gene has CDR1 SEHNR and CDR2 FQNEAQ (reference sequence). The CDR3 length is 13 residues. CDR3 amino acids: CASSLFVNNDQFF. The CDR3 coding sequence is TGTGCCAGCAGCTTATTTGTAAACAATGATCAGTTCTTC.

This clonotype showed up just a few times. The genes are TRBV5-1 and TRBJ1-1, with D unclear. The V end lost 0 bases, the J end lost 3 bases, and 12 bases lay between the germline ends. Germline lookup yields CDR1 SGHRS and CDR2 YFSETQ. The CDR3 contains 15 residues. CDR3 sequence: CASSLGGTTYTEAFF. The CDR3 coding sequence is TGCGCCAGCAGCTTGGGGGGAACCACCTACACTGAAGCTTTCTTT.

In this sample, this clonotype turned up a few times. The chain employs TRBV6-2 or TRBV6-3 and TRBJ1-1, with 7 bases lining up with TRBD1. The germline V gene encodes CDR1 MNHEY and CDR2 SVGEGT. The CDR3 has 13 residues. With V trimmed by 7 bases and J by 6 bases, 8 bases remained unmatched. CDR3 residues: CASTLEGAPEAFF. The CDR3 DNA follows: TGTGCCAGCACTCTGGAGGGGGCCCCTGAAGCTTTCTTT.

This clonotype appeared many times. V gene TRBV7-2 combines with J gene TRBJ1-2; D is uncertain. This CDR3 region has 14 residues. Germline-derived CDR1 and CDR2 are SGHTA and FQGNSA. Trimming shortened V by 2 bases and J by 6 bases, and 13 bases separated the two germline ends. This CDR3 is CASSLYQLDDGYTF. DNA of the CDR3: TGTGCCAGCAGCTTATATCAGTTAGATGATGGCTACACCTTC.

This clonotype was picked up a small number of times. The V call is TRBV10-3, the J call TRBJ2-2, with D perhaps given as TRBD1 or TRBD2 (5 bases each). Germline V gene sequence: CDR1 ENHRY, CDR2 SYGVKD. The CDR3 extends over 18 amino acids. V lost 2 bases, J lost 6 bases, and 22 bases lay in between. CDR3 residues: CAISEERGRKDSAGELFF. In DNA, the CDR3 is TGTGCCATCAGTGAGGAGAGGGGCAGGAAAGATTCTGCCGGGGAGCTGTTTTTT.

Worth noting for this clonotype: The CDR3 ends on some other residue instead of the conserved phenylalanine or tryptophan, so this is likely a read error. The rearrangement uses TRBV28 and TRBJ1-3, with 7 bases identical to TRBD1. The V gene end was trimmed by 6 bases and the J gene end by 0 bases; junction bases not matched to a gene: 8. This CDR3 has 16 amino acids. Germline-derived CDR1 and CDR2 are MDHEN and SYDVKM. The CDR3 is CASSPTGLDSGNTIYC. In nucleotides, the CDR3 is TGTGCCAGCAGCCCGACAGGGTTGGACTCTGGAAACACCATATATTGT.

There are many counts of this clonotype. The rearrangement links TRBV7-2 to TRBJ2-3; D ambiguous. The CDR3 has 14 amino acids. The V gene's germline CDR1 is SGHTA and CDR2 FQGNSA. Trimming took off 5 bases at V and 0 bases at J, with 9 bases between the two ends. The CDR3 sequence: CASSLIASTDTQYF. CDR3 sequence (DNA): TGTGCCAGCAGCCTCATTGCTAGCACAGATACGCAGTATTTT.